Below are 7 T cell receptor beta chains sequenced from a single sample in a study of cytomegalovirus exposure and HLA in healthy donors (dated by TCRdb to the late 2010s). The library came from the immunoSEQ multiplex PCR assay. For the multiplex PCR, a mixture combining 60 forward primers for TCR Vbeta segments and 13 reverse primers for TCR Jbeta segments was used. In its TCRdb copy, this immuneACCESS table keeps in-frame sequences only and misses some clones. Where compared with another copy, unresolved V genes explain less than half of these, and the others have no known cause. The table for this sample lists roughly 89,000 clones; 81% of them were counted only once. The ten largest clones add up to approximately 1.9% of the sample. The specimen was PBMCs. The receptors were gathered from a woman aged 30 to 39 in good health and CMV-seronegative.

This clone was detected a few times. The chain has TRBV12-5 and TRBJ2-2; weak D call: TRBD2 (5 bases). The V and J ends lost 5 bases and 0 bases respectively, with 10 bases between them. The CDR3 totals 15 residues. CDR1 is LGHNT, CDR2 FRNRAP, per germline. CDR3 nucleotide sequence: TGTGCTAGTGGTAGCGGTCACGCGAACACCGGGGAGCTGTTTTTT. Translation: CASGSGHANTGELFF. Full variable domain (missing parts from reference TRBV12-5 and TRBJ2-2): DARVTQTPRHKVTEMGQEVTMRCQPILGHNTVFWYRQTMMQGLELLAYFRNRAPLDDSGMPKDRFSAEMPDATLATLKIQPSEPRDSAVYFCASGSGHANTGELFFGEGSRLTVL.

In its sample, this clone was seen once. This chain joins TRBV29-1 and TRBJ2-7; the D gene is possibly TRBD1 (6 bases). V was pared by 2 bases and J by 0 bases, with 11 bases between. Germline V gene lookup returns CDR1 SQVTM and CDR2 ANQGSEA. This CDR3 is 14 amino acids long. The CDR3 sequence is CSVEKQGISYEQYF. The CDR3 region has the DNA TGCAGCGTTGAAAAACAGGGAATCTCCTACGAGCAGTACTTC.

J is TRBJ1-1 and V is TRBV19, with 7 nucleotides matching TRBD1. Per germline, CDR1 LNHDA and CDR2 SQIVND (reference sequence). J was trimmed by 4 bases and V by 5 bases; bases with no gene match: 7. The CDR3 runs to 14 residues. This CDR3 reads CASSRQGPTTEAFF. DNA for the CDR3: TGTGCCAGTAGTCGACAGGGCCCTACCACTGAAGCTTTCTTT.

The V call is TRBV15, the J call TRBJ2-7, with D possibly matching TRBD2 (6 bases). V lost 3 bases to trimming and J lost 0 bases, with 9 bases between them. Germline V gene data show CDR1 as LNHNV and CDR2 as YYDKDF (reference sequence). CDR3 length equals 14 residues. The CDR3 sequence is CATSSSTSSYEQYF. The CDR3 DNA reads TGTGCCACCAGCAGCTCGACTAGCTCCTACGAGCAGTACTTC.

The V and J genes are TRBV30 and TRBJ2-2; maybe TRBD2 (5 bases). From germline, CDR1 is GTSNPN and CDR2 SVGIG (reference sequence). The V end was cut by 1 base, the J end by 0 bases, with 12 bases between. The CDR3 has 16 residues. For the CDR3, the DNA is TGTGCCTGGAGTGCTCGACTCGGGGCGAACACCGGGGAGCTGTTTTTT. Its protein product is CAWSARLGANTGELFF.

This chain connects TRBV25-1 to TRBJ1-4; D perhaps matches TRBD1 (5 bases). V was shortened by 2 bases and J by 7 bases, with 14 bases between the two germline ends. This CDR3 has 15 amino acids. Germline lookup yields CDR1 MGHDK and CDR2 SYGVNS. In DNA form, the CDR3 reads TGTGCCAGCAGTGAAAGTGGTCAGGGTGCTGAAAAACTGTTTTTT. It encodes CASSESGQGAEKLFF. The variable domain in full, with the rest retrieved from reference TRBV25-1 and TRBJ1-4, is EADIYQTPRYLVIGTGKKITLECSQTMGHDKMYWYQQDPGMELHLIHYSYGVNSTEKGDLSSESTVSRIRTEHFPLTLESARPSHTSQYLCASSESGQGAEKLFFGSGTQLSVL.

The chain links TRBV28 to TRBJ1-1; D gene unclear. Germline CDR1 is MDHEN and CDR2 is SYDVKM. This CDR3 has 13 residues. Deletions cut 6 bases from V and 6 bases from J, with 14 bases between. The CDR3 region is CASSYSGRAEAFF. Written as DNA, the CDR3 is TGTGCCAGCAGCTATTCGGGGAGGGCTGAAGCTTTCTTT.